The entry below gives a single T cell receptor (beta chain) sequence along with its context. Its antigen is not identified. This sample stems from a study of graft-versus-host responses after intestinal transplantation. Overall study context: Tacrolimus and steroids were given for around 3 years to all recipients after anti-thymocyte globulin induction.

Method: immunoSEQ multiplex PCR; TCRdb's copy keeps in-frame clones and lacks some. The top ten hold under 0.45% of the sample, which has about 59,000 clones, approximately 94% seen once. Germline-derived CDR1 and CDR2 are SGDLS and YYNGEE. The CDR3 has 16 residues. V trimming: 2 bases; J trimming: 0 bases; junction bases outside the gene matches: 3. The sample was unstimulated CD4+ T cells sorted from spleen or lymph node cells, taken before transplant. This receptor was taken from a human donor who was the organ donor for an intestinal transplant. J is TRBJ2-1 and V is TRBV9, with TRBD2 matching 9 bases. The CDR3 DNA sequence: TGTGCCAGCAGCGTGACTAGCGGACTCTCCTACAATGAGCAGTTCTTC. Its protein is CASSVTSGLSYNEQFF.